A single sample is the source of the 32 T cell receptor beta chains below, sequenced in a study of OX40 agonist ivuxolimab in advanced cancers. The library was obtained by the immunoSEQ multiplex PCR assay. The table comes from immuneACCESS by way of TCRdb, which keeps in-frame sequences with V and J called. Part of the clones is missing from these tables; in studies checked, under half for an unresolved V gene and the rest for unknown reasons. Present in this sample are just over 90,000 clones, about 90% of which were seen just once. The ten largest make up over 0.7% of the sample. The material was CD4+ or CD8+ T cells sorted from blood, obtained in a trial of the OX40 agonist ivuxolimab. The receptors originated from an adult with an advanced solid tumor such as melanoma, head and neck, liver or kidney cancer.

V usage is TRBV6-1 and J usage is TRBJ1-5, with TRBD1 matching over 7 bases. The junction had 8 bases not matched to a gene; V was cut back by 4 bases and J by 5 bases. CDR1 is MNHNS and CDR2 is SASEGT in the germline V gene. CDR3 size: 15 residues. The CDR3 loop is CASSVWTGGDQPQHF. The DNA of the CDR3 is TGTGCCAGCAGTGTGTGGACAGGAGGGGATCAGCCCCAGCATTTT.

The chain joins TRBV5-4 to TRBJ1-1; D call uncertain. CDR1 SGHNT and CDR2 YYREEE come from the germline V gene (reference sequence). CDR3 length equals 15 residues. V was trimmed by 0 bases and J by 4 bases, leaving 13 bases between them. CDR3 sequence reads: CASSLGGRLGTEAFF. The CDR3 coding sequence is TGTGCCAGCAGCTTGGGCGGCCGCCTCGGCACTGAAGCTTTCTTT.

The J gene is TRBJ2-5, the V gene TRBV30, with 9 bases identical to TRBD2. Germline lookup yields CDR1 GTSNPN and CDR2 SVGIG (reference sequence). The CDR3 totals 13 residues. Trimming cost V 0 bases and J 7 bases; bases outside gene matches: 3. The CDR3 protein is CAWSVGAGGTQYF. The CDR3 nucleotides read TGTGCCTGGAGTGTTGGAGCGGGGGGGACCCAGTACTTC.

The V gene is TRBV10-3, the J gene TRBJ2-2; D call uncertain. CDR3 length equals 16 residues. Looked up from germline, CDR1 is ENHRY and CDR2 is SYGVKD. V was shortened by 1 base and J by 2 bases, with 11 bases between the two germline ends. The CDR3 sequence is CAISEFLTENTGELFF. The CDR3 DNA is TGTGCCATCAGTGAGTTCCTTACAGAAAACACCGGGGAGCTGTTTTTT.

The rearrangement links TRBV28 to TRBJ2-2; 8 nucleotides agree with TRBD2. With V trimmed by 5 bases and J by 5 bases, 7 bases remained unmatched. Germline assignment: CDR1 MDHEN and CDR2 SYDVKM. This CDR3 contains 15 residues. The CDR3 sequence: CASSPGGGRTGELFF. As DNA, the CDR3 is TGTGCCAGCAGTCCCGGGGGGGGGAGAACCGGGGAGCTGTTTTTT.

The chain has TRBV18 and TRBJ2-5; the D gene is possibly TRBD2 (5 bases). V was clipped by 2 bases and J by 0 bases, with 10 bases between them. This CDR3 is 15 amino acids long. Germline values: CDR1 KGHSH, CDR2 LQKENI. CDR3 protein: CASSPVPGYQETQYF. The DNA for the CDR3 is TGTGCCAGCTCACCAGTCCCGGGGTACCAAGAGACCCAGTACTTC.

This chain joins TRBV6-1 and TRBJ2-2, with D tentatively TRBD1 (6 bases). Germline V gene data show CDR1 as MNHNS and CDR2 as SASEGT. V lost 7 bases and J lost 5, with 14 bases in between. The CDR3 contains 14 residues. The CDR3 loop reads CASTTLQGTGELFF. The CDR3 nucleotides are TGTGCCAGCACCACACTACAGGGAACCGGGGAGCTGTTTTTT.

This clone was recorded only once. Written as DNA, the CDR3 is TGTGCCAGCTCACTCTCAGGGGTTGAGGACACTGAAGCTTTCTTT. It specifies CASSLSGVEDTEAFF. The chain uses TRBV18 and TRBJ1-1, with a possible D match to TRBD1 (6 bases). V lost 4 bases and J lost 3, with 15 bases in between. Germline V lookup: CDR1 KGHSH, CDR2 LQKENI. The CDR3 runs to 15 residues. Looking up the rest from reference TRBV18 and TRBJ1-1 gives the full variable domain: NAGVMQNPRHLVRRRGQEARLRCSPMKGHSHVYWYRQLPEEGLKFMVYLQKENIIDESGMPKERFSAEFPKEGPSILRIQQVVRGDSAAYFCASSLSGVEDTEAFFGQGTRLTVV.

The rearrangement links TRBV18 to TRBJ2-7, with 11 nucleotides matching TRBD2. The V and J ends lost 3 bases and 1 base, in that order; junction bases with no gene match: 2. This CDR3 is built from 15 residues. Germline loops: CDR1 KGHSH, CDR2 LQKENI. The CDR3 nucleotides are TGTGCCAGCTCACCGACTAGCGGGACATCCTACGAGCAGTACTTC. It specifies CASSPTSGTSYEQYF.

The chain combines TRBV11-2 with TRBJ2-1; 7 bases align to TRBD1. The V gene end was trimmed by 4 bases and the J gene end by 13 bases; junction bases not matched to a gene: 7. Per germline, CDR1 SGHAT and CDR2 FQNNGV. The CDR3 runs 12 residues. The CDR3 here is CASSYETGPQFF. CDR3 bases: TGTGCCAGCAGCTATGAGACAGGGCCCCAGTTCTTC.

This chain joins TRBV19 and TRBJ1-3, with D tentatively TRBD1 (6 bases). CDR1 and CDR2 (germline): LNHDA, SQIVND (reference sequence). V lost 5 bases and J 2 bases, leaving 16 bases between the germline ends. The CDR3 runs 16 residues. CDR3 DNA sequence: TGTGCCAGTAGTCGGGGGGCGACTTACACTGGAAACACCATATATTTT. Its translation is CASSRGATYTGNTIYF. The variable domain in full, with the rest retrieved from reference TRBV19 and TRBJ1-3, is DGGITQSPKYLFRKEGQNVTLSCEQNLNHDAMYWYRQDPGQGLRLIYYSQIVNDFQKGDIAEGYSVSREKKESFPLTVTSAQKNPTAFYLCASSRGATYTGNTIYFGEGSWLTVV.

A few counts support this clone. This chain uses TRBV11-3 with TRBJ1-2, with D perhaps TRBD1 (5 bases). Trimming pared 5 bases from V and 7 bases from J, leaving 14 bases between. CDR1 SGHNT and CDR2 YENEEA come from the germline V gene. The length of the CDR3 is 13 residues. This CDR3 is CASSQSRQGGYTF. In DNA form, the CDR3 reads TGTGCCAGCAGCCAATCACGGCAGGGTGGCTACACCTTC.

CDR3 region: CASSFDRVYEQYF. The CDR3 nucleotides read TGTGCCAGCAGTTTCGACAGGGTGTACGAGCAGTACTTC. The chain employs TRBV2 and TRBJ2-7; 7 bases align to TRBD1. J gave up 4 bases and V 5 bases, and 5 bases lay outside the gene matches. The CDR3 is made up of 13 amino acids. Germline CDR1 is SNHLY and CDR2 is FYNNEI.

V gene TRBV7-9 combines with J gene TRBJ2-7; 10 bases align to TRBD2. V shed 4 bases and J 3 bases; nucleotides not matched to a gene: 3. The CDR3 sequence is 14 residues long. Germline assignment: CDR1 SEHNR and CDR2 FQNEAQ (reference sequence). CDR3 coding DNA: TGTGCCAGCAGCTCGGGACTAGCGCTCTACGAGCAGTACTTC. It encodes CASSSGLALYEQYF.

The chain couples TRBV11-2 to TRBJ1-1, with D unclear. The CDR3 extends over 13 amino acids. The V end was cut by 5 bases, the J end by 7 bases, with 14 bases between. From germline, CDR1 is SGHAT and CDR2 FQNNGV. CDR3 loop: CASSPHSRIEAFF. CDR3 in DNA: TGTGCCAGCAGCCCCCATTCGAGAATTGAAGCTTTCTTT.

This chain uses TRBV21-1 with TRBJ1-3; whether TRBD1, the table's D call, matches the DNA was not checked. TRBV21-1 constitutes a pseudogene. The CDR3 length is 16 residues. As DNA, the CDR3 is TGTGCCAGCAGCAAAGCCAGGACAGACTGTGGAAACACCATATATTTT. This sequence encodes CASSKARTDCGNTIYF.

The rearrangement joins TRBV5-6 to TRBJ2-3, with 9 nucleotides matching TRBD1. The CDR3 has 15 amino acids. The V and J ends lost 0 bases and 4 bases, in that order; junction bases with no gene match: 3. Germline CDR1 and CDR2: SGHDT and YYEEEE. The CDR3 sequence is CASSLGTGEADTQYF. The CDR3 DNA follows: TGTGCCAGCAGCTTGGGGACAGGGGAGGCAGATACGCAGTATTTT.

The rearrangement joins TRBV30 to TRBJ2-7; 11 positions agree with TRBD2. Germline CDR1 is GTSNPN and CDR2 is SVGIG (reference sequence). V was clipped by 7 bases and J by 2 bases; unmatched bases: 4. The CDR3 has 13 residues. The CDR3: CAYGTSGTYEQYF. CDR3 nucleotide sequence: TGTGCCTACGGGACTAGCGGAACCTACGAGCAGTACTTC.

Notes on this clone: This CDR3 is also generated by other DNA sequences in the sample. The genes are TRBV7-2 and TRBJ2-1; D unresolved. V was pared by 1 base and J by 5 bases, with 6 bases between. Germline V lookup: CDR1 SGHTA, CDR2 FQGNSA. There are 13 residues in the CDR3. In nucleotides, the CDR3 is TGTGCCAGCAGCTTAGACAGAAACAATGAGCAGTTCTTC. Encoded protein: CASSLDRNNEQFF.

This chain connects TRBV10-3 to TRBJ2-1, with D perhaps matching TRBD2 (6 bases). V was cut by 6 bases and J by 6 bases, with 18 bases left in between. Germline CDR1 reads ENHRY; CDR2 reads SYGVKD. The CDR3 length is 15 residues. CDR3 protein: CAISLSGVATNEQFF. In nucleotides, the CDR3 is TGTGCCATCAGCCTTAGCGGAGTAGCTACCAATGAGCAGTTCTTC.

The V gene is TRBV5-1, the J gene TRBJ1-5; D gene ambiguous. Germline CDR1 is SGHRS and CDR2 is YFSETQ. CDR3 length: 15 amino acids. V was trimmed by 0 bases and J by 1 base, leaving 8 bases between them. The CDR3 is CASSLEDGSNQPQHF. The CDR3 bases are TGCGCCAGCAGCTTGGAAGACGGAAGCAATCAGCCCCAGCATTTT.

The gene calls are TRBV7-2 and TRBJ2-7; TRBD1 matches 9 bases. The CDR3 extends over 15 amino acids. V lost 4 bases to trimming and J lost 0 bases; unmatched junction nucleotides: 4. CDR1 and CDR2 from the germline V gene are SGHTA and FQGNSA. The CDR3: CASSSGTGSSYEQYF. The CDR3 nucleotides are TGTGCCAGCAGCTCCGGGACAGGGAGCTCCTACGAGCAGTACTTC.

This chain connects TRBV28 to TRBJ1-6; 8 bases agree with TRBD1. Looked up from germline, CDR1 is MDHEN and CDR2 is SYDVKM. The CDR3 is 15 amino acids. V trimming: 2 bases; J trimming: 9 bases; junction bases outside the gene matches: 6. The CDR3 spells CASSLAQGAGSPLHF. The CDR3, as DNA: TGTGCCAGCAGTTTAGCCCAGGGGGCAGGTTCACCCCTCCACTTT.

CDR3 protein: CASSLAGEVADTQYF. CDR3 DNA: TGTGCCAGCAGCCTGGCGGGAGAAGTCGCAGATACGCAGTATTTT. V usage is TRBV28 and J usage is TRBJ2-3; 7 nucleotides agree with TRBD2. Germline V gives CDR1 MDHEN, CDR2 SYDVKM. The CDR3 is 15 residues long. V shed 6 bases, J shed 4 bases, and the junction held 10 bases outside the gene matches.

The J gene is TRBJ2-5, the V gene TRBV28; D may be TRBD1 (5 bases). This CDR3 region has 15 residues. V was pared by 2 bases and J by 5 bases, with 15 bases between. Per germline, CDR1 MDHEN and CDR2 SYDVKM. The CDR3 DNA sequence: TGTGCCAGCAGTTTAGAGACAGCCCTCAGGGAGACCCAGTACTTC. The encoded protein is CASSLETALRETQYF.

In its sample, this clone was seen a few times. The gene calls are TRBV11-2 and TRBJ1-1; no clear D gene. This CDR3 is built from 14 residues. V lost 0 bases to trimming and J lost 2 bases, with 7 bases between them. CDR1 is SGHAT and CDR2 is FQNNGV in the germline V gene. The CDR3, as DNA: TGTGCCAGCAGCTTAGAGTCCGTAAACACTGAAGCTTTCTTT. Its protein is CASSLESVNTEAFF.

This chain connects TRBV6-1 to TRBJ1-1, with D possibly matching TRBD1 (6 bases). CDR1 and CDR2 (germline): MNHNS, SASEGT. This CDR3 spans 13 amino acids. V lost 2 bases and J lost 4, with 8 bases in between. The CDR3 is CASSEPGATEAFF. CDR3 DNA sequence: TGTGCCAGCAGTGAACCAGGGGCCACTGAAGCTTTCTTT.

The chain couples TRBV5-1 to TRBJ1-2, with TRBD1 matching over 7 bases. Germline-derived CDR1 and CDR2 are SGHRS and YFSETQ. This CDR3 is built from 15 residues. Trimming removed 0 bases from V and 7 bases from J; junction bases left unmatched: 9. CDR3 region: CASSLGTGQNAGYTF. CDR3 coding DNA: TGCGCCAGCAGCTTGGGAACGGGACAGAACGCTGGCTACACCTTC.

This rearrangement joins TRBV19 to TRBJ2-2; D gene unclear. V was clipped by 7 bases and J by 8 bases, with 11 bases between them. Germline V CDR1 and CDR2: LNHDA, SQIVND (reference sequence). The CDR3 loop spans 12 amino acids. The CDR3 sequence is CASKGRQGELFF. The CDR3, as DNA: TGTGCCAGTAAGGGTCGGCAGGGGGAGCTGTTTTTT.

This clone came up a few times. This chain joins TRBV7-3 and TRBJ2-7, with D possibly being TRBD1 (6 bases). With 9 bases removed from V and 3 bases from J, the gap between germline ends came to 9 bases. This CDR3 has 11 residues. The V gene's germline CDR1 is SGHTA and CDR2 FQGTGA. CDR3 sequence reads: CASTQGYEQYF. CDR3 sequence (DNA): TGTGCCAGTACACAGGGCTACGAGCAGTACTTC. The full variable domain, in which reference TRBV7-3 and TRBJ2-7 provide the parts outside the CDR3, is GAGVSQTPSNKVTEKGKYVELRCDPISGHTALYWYRQSLGQGPEFLIYFQGTGAADDSGLPNDRFFAVRPEGSVSTLKIQRTERGDSAVYLCASTQGYEQYFGPGTRLTVT.

This clone was picked up one time. This chain links TRBV5-4 with TRBJ2-3; 9 bases are shared with TRBD1. Germline-derived CDR1 and CDR2 are SGHNT and YYREEE (reference sequence). The CDR3 is 15 amino acids. V trimming: 4 bases; J trimming: 3 bases; junction bases outside the gene matches: 6. CDR3 residues: CASSPEGQGTDTQYF. Here the CDR3 DNA reads TGTGCCAGCAGCCCCGAGGGACAGGGAACAGATACGCAGTATTTT.

This clone came up once. The chain joins TRBV4-3 to TRBJ2-7; 12 bases are shared with TRBD2. CDR3 size: 15 residues. The V and J ends lost 4 bases and 3 bases, in that order; junction bases with no gene match: 4. Per germline, CDR1 LGHNA and CDR2 YSLEER. CDR3 bases: TGCGCCAGCAGCCGCCGACTAGCGGGAGTCTACGAGCAGTACTTC. Protein: CASSRRLAGVYEQYF.